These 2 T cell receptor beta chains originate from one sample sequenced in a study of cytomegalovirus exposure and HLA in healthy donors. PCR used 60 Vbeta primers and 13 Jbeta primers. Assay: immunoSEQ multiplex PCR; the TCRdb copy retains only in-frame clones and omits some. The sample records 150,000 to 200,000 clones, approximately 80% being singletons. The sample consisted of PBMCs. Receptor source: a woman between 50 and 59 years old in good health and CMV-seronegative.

The CDR3 nucleotides read TGTGCCAGCAGCCTTACTAGCGGGGGGGCGTTGTACGAGCAGTACTTC. Its translation: CASSLTSGGALYEQYF. The chain is built from TRBV7-9 and TRBJ2-7, with 13 bases aligning to TRBD2. The CDR3 runs to 16 residues. CDR1 and CDR2 (germline): SEHNR, FQNEAQ (reference sequence). The V segment lost 5 bases and the J segment 4 bases; nucleotides outside the gene matches: 8. Together with reference TRBV7-9 and TRBJ2-7, the CDR3 gives the full variable domain: DTGVSQNPRHKITKRGQNVTFRCDPISEHNRLYWYRQTLGQGPEFLTYFQNEAQLEKSRLLSDRFSAERPKGSFSTLEIQRTEQGDSAMYLCASSLTSGGALYEQYFGPGTRLTVT.

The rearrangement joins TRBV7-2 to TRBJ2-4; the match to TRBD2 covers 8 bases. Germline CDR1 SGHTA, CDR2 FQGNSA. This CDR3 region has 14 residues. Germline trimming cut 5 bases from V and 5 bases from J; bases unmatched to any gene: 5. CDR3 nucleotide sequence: TGTGCCAGCAGCGGCGGGGGGAACCAAAACATTCAGTACTTC. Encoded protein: CASSGGGNQNIQYF.